Presented here are 24 T cell receptor beta chains from one specimen sequenced in a study of T cell repertoires in cytomegalovirus infection. TCRdb ran MiXCR on the reads and lists one entry per CDR3 protein. The sample holds fewer than 1,000,000 distinct CDR3 sequences; around 30% are singletons and the top ten take over 12%. No antigen is known for these receptors. The sequencing used cultured CD8+ T cells from PBMCs, collected from culture after CMV antigen stimulation. Receptors originate from a human donor in good health (CMV status not recorded). Some clones in this sample may be carry-over from other donors' samples.

This clonotype was observed many times. V and J are TRBV7-6 and TRBJ2-3; no clear D gene. CDR1 and CDR2 from the germline V gene are SGHVS and FNYEAQ. The CDR3 is made up of 16 amino acids. V lost 0 bases and J 3 bases, leaving 13 bases between the germline ends. In nucleotides, the CDR3 is TGTGCCAGCAGCTTAGCTAAATCTAGGTCGACAGATACGCAGTATTTT. Protein product: CASSLAKSRSTDTQYF.

A few counts support this clonotype. The genes are TRBV6-1 and TRBJ2-7; TRBD2 is a possible D gene (5 bases). V shed 6 bases and J shed 2 bases, with 17 bases lying between them. Germline lookup yields CDR1 MNHNS and CDR2 SASEGT. The CDR3 is made up of 15 amino acids. CDR3 protein: CASRDTPFGAYEQYF. CDR3 nucleotide sequence: TGTGCCAGCAGAGACACCCCCTTCGGGGCCTACGAGCAGTACTTC.

This clonotype came up a few times. The V and J genes are TRBV27 and TRBJ1-5, with unresolved D. From germline, CDR1 is MNHEY and CDR2 SMNVEV (reference sequence). Trimming removed 5 bases from V and 3 bases from J, with 11 bases in between. This CDR3 comprises 14 residues. In DNA form, the CDR3 reads TGTGCCAGCAGTCCCACGGGCTACAATCAGCCCCAGCATTTT. This gives the protein CASSPTGYNQPQHF.

The chain links TRBV6-6 to TRBJ2-4; a weak D match, TRBD1 (7 bases). V was trimmed by 6 bases and J by 4 bases, leaving 16 bases between them. Germline CDR1 MNHNY, CDR2 SVGAGI (reference sequence). The length of the CDR3 is 15 residues. CDR3 loop: CASREGAGRKNIQYF. CDR3 sequence (DNA): TGTGCCAGCAGGGAGGGGGCGGGGAGGAAAAACATTCAGTACTTC.

The sample holds a few counts of this clonotype. This chain links TRBV5-1 with TRBJ2-7, with 9 bases fitting TRBD2. Germline trimming cut 4 bases from V and 2 bases from J; bases unmatched to any gene: 4. The CDR3 spans 14 residues. The germline V gene has CDR1 SGHRS and CDR2 YFSETQ. The CDR3, as DNA: TGCGCCAGCAGCGGGCGGGGGGGCCCCTACGAGCAGTACTTC. It encodes CASSGRGGPYEQYF.

This clonotype appeared a few times. The gene calls are TRBV12-3 or TRBV12-4 and TRBJ1-5; D gene ambiguous. V dropped 8 bases and J dropped 1 base, with 9 bases sitting between them. CDR3 size: 13 residues. CDR3 in amino acids: CASRGQSNQPQHF. The CDR3 DNA follows: TGTGCCAGCCGCGGCCAGAGCAATCAGCCCCAGCATTTT.

This clonotype was detected ten times or more. This chain joins TRBV7-8 and TRBJ1-1; no definite D call. Trimming pared 1 base from V and 4 bases from J, leaving 7 bases between. This CDR3 has 13 residues. Germline V CDR1 and CDR2: SGHVS, FQNEAQ. For the CDR3, the DNA is TGTGCCAGCAGCTTAGACAGCACCACTGAAGCTTTCTTT. Its translation: CASSLDSTTEAFF.

V is TRBV11-2 and J is TRBJ1-6, with D possibly matching TRBD1 (6 bases). CDR1 and CDR2 from the germline V gene are SGHAT and FQNNGV. Trimming left V 8 bases short and J 4 bases short, with 15 bases between. The CDR3 length is 15 residues. CDR3 residues: CASAWGTGYNSPLHF. The CDR3 DNA is TGTGCCAGCGCCTGGGGAACAGGGTATAATTCACCCCTCCACTTT.

This clonotype was picked up a small number of times. The V call is TRBV7-9, the J call TRBJ1-1; D gene ambiguous. Germline V gene sequence: CDR1 SEHNR, CDR2 FQNEAQ (reference sequence). The V gene lost 2 bases and the J gene lost 8 bases, with 9 bases spanning the gap. The CDR3 covers 12 residues. The CDR3 sequence is CASSLRESEAFF. In DNA form, the CDR3 reads TGTGCCAGCAGCTTAAGGGAATCGGAAGCTTTCTTT.

This chain connects TRBV28 to TRBJ1-5; D gene uncertain. The CDR3 sequence is 14 residues long. V dropped 7 bases and J dropped 3 bases, with 13 bases sitting between them. Germline CDR1 is MDHEN and CDR2 is SYDVKM. CDR3 sequence (DNA): TGTGCCAGCACCTTGTACGAGCTCAATCAGCCCCAGCATTTT. It yields the protein CASTLYELNQPQHF.

The J gene is TRBJ1-5, the V gene TRBV20-1; the D is unclear. The CDR3 has 14 amino acids. Germline V gene data show CDR1 as DFQATT and CDR2 as SNEGSKA (reference sequence). V was pared by 6 bases and J by 3 bases, with 15 bases between. This chain's CDR3 is CSAPSRVFNQPQHF. The DNA for the CDR3 is TGCAGTGCGCCTAGCCGTGTTTTCAATCAGCCCCAGCATTTT.

The rearrangement links TRBV12-3 or TRBV12-4 to TRBJ1-5, with 7 bases identical to TRBD1. J gave up 4 bases and V 2 bases, and 8 bases lay outside the gene matches. The CDR3 is made up of 16 amino acids. The CDR3 coding sequence is TGTGCCAGCAGTTTACCAGGGGGGTCAGAAAATCAGCCCCAGCATTTT. It encodes CASSLPGGSENQPQHF.

The CDR3 spells CSARADTYEQYV. The CDR3 DNA follows: TGCAGTGCTAGAGCAGATACCTACGAGCAGTACGTC. V and J are TRBV20-1 and TRBJ2-7; D unclear. From germline, CDR1 is DFQATT and CDR2 SNEGSKA (reference sequence). V was cut by 1 base and J by 2 bases, with 6 bases left in between. The CDR3 is 12 residues long.

This clonotype showed up many times. The chain has TRBV6-2 or TRBV6-3 and TRBJ2-6; D gene uncertain. The CDR3 is 11 amino acids. The V gene's germline CDR1 is MNHEY and CDR2 SVGEGT. The V gene lost 4 bases and the J gene lost 12 bases, with 7 bases spanning the gap. The CDR3 DNA sequence: TGTGCCAGCAGTTCCCCCCCCGTCCTGACTTTC. Its translation is CASSSPPVLTF.

V is TRBV27 and J is TRBJ1-4; 7 nucleotides line up with TRBD1. The CDR3 is 15 residues long. V was clipped by 3 bases and J by 0 bases; unmatched bases: 1. Germline CDR1 is MNHEY and CDR2 is SMNVEV (reference sequence). The CDR3, as DNA: TGTGCCAGCAGTTTCGACAGGGCAACTAATGAAAAACTGTTTTTT. Translated, it gives CASSFDRATNEKLFF.

The chain carries TRBV5-1 and TRBJ2-3; D remains ambiguous. Trimming removed 4 bases at V and 2 bases at J, with 14 bases between. The V gene's germline CDR1 is SGHRS and CDR2 YFSETQ. This CDR3 has 15 residues. The CDR3: CASSSPSASTDTQYF. The CDR3 DNA sequence: TGCGCCAGCAGCAGCCCAAGCGCATCCACAGATACGCAGTATTTT.

The genes are TRBV4-1 and TRBJ2-2; D might be TRBD2 (6 bases). This CDR3 spans 15 amino acids. Germline V CDR1 and CDR2: MGHRA, YSYEKL. V was pared by 4 bases and J by 4 bases, with 13 bases between. The CDR3 loop is CASSPTLGGTGELFF. The CDR3, as DNA: TGCGCCAGCAGCCCGACTTTGGGGGGCACCGGGGAGCTGTTTTTT.

This clonotype was observed a handful of times. The V call is TRBV2, the J call TRBJ2-1; TRBD1 might be the D (6 bases). Germline V gene lookup returns CDR1 SNHLY and CDR2 FYNNEI. Trimming cost V 5 bases and J 7 bases, with 12 bases left between them. This CDR3 is 13 amino acids long. The CDR3, as DNA: TGTGCCAGCAGTTACAGGGCGGGTAATGAGCAGTTCTTC. Protein: CASSYRAGNEQFF.

In its sample, this clonotype was seen many times. This chain links TRBV4-1 with TRBJ2-1; unclear D gene. The CDR3 totals 16 residues. Germline V gene lookup returns CDR1 MGHRA and CDR2 YSYEKL. Trimming took off 0 bases at V and 5 bases at J, with 14 bases between the two ends. The CDR3 bases are TGCGCCAGCAGCCAAGAAGGTTGGCAGATCAACAATGAGCAGTTCTTC. This translates into CASSQEGWQINNEQFF.

This clonotype was found many times. The V gene is TRBV2, the J gene TRBJ1-5; perhaps TRBD1 as D (5 bases). The germline V gene has CDR1 SNHLY and CDR2 FYNNEI. CDR3 length equals 14 residues. V was cut by 7 bases and J by 3 bases, with 13 bases left in between. The DNA for the CDR3 is TGTGCCAGCAAAAAAGAAGGGGTCAATCAGCCCCAGCATTTT. It codes for CASKKEGVNQPQHF.

In this sample, this clonotype turned up many times. DNA for the CDR3: TGTGCCAGCAGCCCAGGGGGACGGACGTACGAGCAGTACTTC. Residues: CASSPGGRTYEQYF. The chain has TRBV7-2 and TRBJ2-7; 7 nucleotides agree with TRBD1. J gave up 4 bases and V 5 bases, and 8 bases lay outside the gene matches. This CDR3 spans 14 amino acids. Germline V gives CDR1 SGHTA, CDR2 FQGNSA.

Details on this clonotype: Its ends do not fully match the called genes, so a read error is possible. The J gene is TRBJ1-2, the V gene TRBV4-1; TRBD1 matches 9 bases. Germline V gives CDR1 MGHRA, CDR2 YSYEKL. The CDR3 is 18 amino acids. CDR3 sequence: CASSHLPGQGETNYGYTF. In DNA form, the CDR3 reads TGTGCCAGCAGCCACCTACCGGGACAGGGAGAAACTAACTATGGCTACACCTTC.

CDR3: CASNLRGPYEQYF. The CDR3 bases are TGTGCCAGCAACCTCAGGGGACCCTACGAGCAGTACTTC. The V call is TRBV6-1, the J call TRBJ2-7; perhaps TRBD1 as D (6 bases). Germline V gives CDR1 MNHNS, CDR2 SASEGT. The V end was cut by 7 bases, the J end by 2 bases, with 12 bases between. The CDR3 sequence is 13 residues long.

The chain employs TRBV29-1 and TRBJ1-1; D remains unclear. This CDR3 comprises 10 residues. Germline lookup yields CDR1 SQVTM and CDR2 ANQGSEA. V gave up 7 bases and J gave up 1 base, with 4 bases separating them. The chain's CDR3 is CSGTNTEAFF. In DNA, the CDR3 is TGCAGCGGCACGAACACTGAAGCTTTCTTT.